The clone carrying this T cell receptor (beta chain) has a single count. Its antigen remains unidentified. The record originates from a study of lymphopenia after photon versus proton radiotherapy. Study-wide points: Oligoclonal CD8+ Temra expansion after nadir drove photon patients' diversity drop.

The CDR3 is 12 residues long. Germline CDR1 SGHAT, CDR2 FQNNGV. The V end was cut by 2 bases, the J end by 6 bases, with 8 bases between. The table came from immunoSEQ multiplex PCR; TCRdb's copy has only in-frame clones and leaves some out. The sample holds more than 70,000 clones, about four fifths seen once. The sequences come from peripheral blood, collected from a patient treated with proton-based radiotherapy. J is TRBJ2-7 and V is TRBV11-2; unclear D gene. The receptor was derived from a man between 60 and 75 years old with pancreatic cancer. CDR3 amino acids: CASSLPPSEQYF. The CDR3 DNA is TGTGCCAGCAGCTTACCCCCTTCCGAGCAGTACTTC.